This TCR beta chain was captured in a study of patients and donors after allogeneic stem cell transplantation (dated by TCRdb to about 2020). CDR1 is given as SQVTM and CDR2 as ANQGSEA, both from the germline V gene. Clipping removes 4 bases from V and 5 bases from J, with 13 as the unmatched junction base count. The CDR3 starts with the cysteine, ends with the phenylalanine, and has 15 residues. Solely the CDR3 DNA is kept, with 45 bases framed from the first base. Library preparation used RT-PCR. The sequencing machine was a NextSeq 550. TCRdb cleaned the public reads at Q25 with fastp, built clones with MiXCR and kept in-frame beta chains. Each record represents a unique CDR3 protein, reported with the most common genes and DNA among its rows. Here the sample has about 160,000 distinct CDR3 sequences; about 24% occur a single time. The ten most abundant clones make up 25% to 30% of the sample. This clonotype was observed a few times. There is no known antigen for this receptor. Base qualities are not recorded, but no much larger clone differs from it by a single base.

In this chain, TRBV29-1 is recombined with TRBJ2-7; 8 of the junction bases match TRBD2. Sequenced input: blood, either unsorted or a sorted T cell fraction (not recorded which). The source is a human donor who was either an allogeneic HSCT recipient or a stem cell or donor lymphocyte infusion donor (not recorded which). It is not recorded whose cells these are; they may come from a transplant donor. The nucleotides are TGCAGCGTTGTACTACTGGCGGGGGGAAGTGACGAGCAGTACTTC. Translated, this is CSVVLLAGGSDEQYF.